What follows are 19 T cell receptor beta chains derived from one specimen sequenced in a study of regulatory T cells in long-lasting Graves disease. Time point defined: newly diagnosed GD, antithyroid drugs for less than 3 months. PBMCs provided the RNA from which the TCR library was made. Assembly of TCR beta libraries relied on iRepertoire HTBI primers together with Arm-PCR of CDR3 regions. MiXCR, run by TCRdb on the multiplex PCR reads, gives a single entry per CDR3 protein. The table shows about 540,000 distinct CDR3 sequences, with roughly 14% occurring only once. These data were also reused for a study on T cells in Graves' hyperthyroidism and ophthalmopathy.

The sequencing used peripheral blood mononuclear cells (PBMCs), collected at new diagnosis, from a patient treated with antithyroid drugs. These receptors came from a man aged 25 to 40 with Graves disease.

With respect to this clonotype: A much larger clone differs from this one at a single base, so this may be a read error. V and J are TRBV12-3 or TRBV12-4 and TRBJ1-2; D call uncertain. This CDR3 is built from 15 residues. V was clipped by 5 bases and J by 3 bases, with 16 bases between them. The CDR3 DNA sequence: TGTGCCAGCAGTCCCGCGGATCTGGGTCACTATGGCTACACCTTC. It encodes CASSPADLGHYGYTF.

This clonotype has ten or more counts. V usage is TRBV12-3 or TRBV12-4 and J usage is TRBJ2-7; possibly TRBD1 or TRBD2 for D (5 bases each). V lost 4 bases, J lost 1 base, and 11 bases lay in between. The length of the CDR3 is 14 residues. This CDR3 is CASSSGDASYEQYF. The CDR3 DNA sequence: TGTGCCAGCAGTTCTGGGGACGCTTCCTACGAGCAGTACTTC.

This chain connects TRBV19 to TRBJ2-5, with D possibly matching TRBD2 (6 bases). Trimming shortened V by 3 bases and J by 5 bases, and 19 bases separated the two germline ends. CDR1 and CDR2 from the germline V gene are LNHDA and SQIVND (reference sequence). The CDR3 runs to 16 residues. CDR3 nucleotide sequence: TGTGCCAGTAGTATTGGGGATCCGGGAGAGTCGGAGACCCAGTACTTC. Protein product: CASSIGDPGESETQYF. Full variable domain (rest looked up from reference TRBV19 and TRBJ2-5): DGGITQSPKYLFRKEGQNVTLSCEQNLNHDAMYWYRQDPGQGLRLIYYSQIVNDFQKGDIAEGYSVSREKKESFPLTVTSAQKNPTAFYLCASSIGDPGESETQYFGPGTRLLVL.

This clonotype occurred a few times. The rearrangement links TRBV7-9 to TRBJ2-4, with 16 bases identical to TRBD2. Germline trimming cut 4 bases from V and 1 base from J; bases unmatched to any gene: 10. The CDR3 runs 20 residues. Per germline, CDR1 SEHNR and CDR2 FQNEAQ (reference sequence). CDR3 nucleotides: TGTGCCAGCAGCTCGGGACTAGCGGGAGGGAGGGGGTTGGCCAAAAACATTCAGTACTTC. As protein: CASSSGLAGGRGLAKNIQYF.

This clonotype appeared a few times. The chain recombines TRBV20-1 with TRBJ2-7; D is possibly TRBD2 (6 bases). Germline V gene sequence: CDR1 DFQATT, CDR2 SNEGSKA (reference sequence). The CDR3 is made up of 16 amino acids. The V end was cut by 0 bases, the J end by 0 bases, with 15 bases between. The DNA of the CDR3 is TGCAGTGCTAGAGATCCGGTAGCGGAAAACTCCTACGAGCAGTACTTC. This sequence encodes CSARDPVAENSYEQYF.

This clonotype was observed a handful of times. J is TRBJ2-7 and V is TRBV2; 9 bases are shared with TRBD2. CDR1 is SNHLY, CDR2 FYNNEI, per germline. J was trimmed by 5 bases and V by 0 bases; bases with no gene match: 11. This CDR3 contains 17 residues. CDR3 sequence (DNA): TGTGCCAGCAGTGAAGCTAGTTCTAGTAGCGGGAGTCACGAGCAGTACTTC. Protein product: CASSEASSSSGSHEQYF.

This chain joins TRBV9 and TRBJ2-5; a weak D match, TRBD1 (6 bases). The germline gives CDR1 SGDLS, CDR2 YYNGEE. Trimming pared 1 base from V and 0 bases from J, leaving 10 bases between. The CDR3 consists of 15 residues. In nucleotides, the CDR3 is TGTGCCAGCAGCGTATACAGGGCCCACCAAGAGACCCAGTACTTC. Protein product: CASSVYRAHQETQYF.

This clonotype came up a few times. This chain joins TRBV10-2 and TRBJ1-2; TRBD1 aligns across 7 bases. The CDR3 consists of 13 residues. The J segment lost 4 bases and the V segment lost 4 bases, leaving 3 bases of the junction unmatched. Germline V lookup: CDR1 WSHSY, CDR2 SAAADI. CDR3 amino acids: CASSAPGGYGYTF. For the CDR3, the DNA is TGCGCCAGCAGTGCCCCAGGGGGCTATGGCTACACCTTC.

This clonotype was counted ten times or more. The chain is built from TRBV2 and TRBJ2-2; 7 positions match TRBD1. V shed 8 bases and J 6 bases; nucleotides not matched to a gene: 9. The CDR3 is 14 residues long. Germline CDR1 is SNHLY and CDR2 is FYNNEI. The CDR3 region is CASDYSQGAGELFF. The DNA for the CDR3 is TGTGCCAGCGATTATTCCCAGGGGGCCGGGGAGCTGTTTTTT.

This clonotype has ten or more counts. The chain joins TRBV20-1 to TRBJ2-1, with D uncertain. Germline CDR1 and CDR2: DFQATT and SNEGSKA (reference sequence). The CDR3 is made up of 14 amino acids. V dropped 2 bases and J dropped 0 bases, with 8 bases sitting between them. CDR3 amino acids: CSARHPSSYNEQFF. In nucleotides, the CDR3 is TGCAGTGCTAGACACCCTAGCTCCTACAATGAGCAGTTCTTC.

This clonotype was recorded many times. The chain links TRBV6-1 to TRBJ2-7; 7 bases match TRBD1. Germline V CDR1 and CDR2: MNHNS, SASEGT. The CDR3 length is 15 residues. V was clipped by 6 bases and J by 0 bases; unmatched bases: 8. CDR3 coding DNA: TGTGCCAGCAGGGGACAGACAGGCATCTCCTACGAGCAGTACTTC. It yields the protein CASRGQTGISYEQYF.

The rearrangement links TRBV7-2 to TRBJ1-2; no definite D call. V lost 5 bases, J lost 8 bases, and 24 bases lay in between. CDR1 is SGHTA and CDR2 is FQGNSA in the germline V gene. The CDR3 is made up of 16 amino acids. CDR3 bases: TGTGCCAGCAGCCTCAGCGACGGCCTCACCAAACGGGGCTACACCTTC. Translated: CASSLSDGLTKRGYTF. Based on the CDR3 plus reference TRBV7-2 and TRBJ1-2, the full variable domain is GAGVSQSPSNKVTEKGKDVELRCDPISGHTALYWYRQSLGQGLEFLIYFQGNSAPDKSGLPSDRFSAERTGGSVSTLTIQRTQQEDSAVYLCASSLSDGLTKRGYTFGSGTRLTVV.

The chain is built from TRBV12-3 or TRBV12-4 and TRBJ2-7; D unclear. V was cut by 0 bases and J by 3 bases, with 6 bases left in between. The CDR3 runs 13 residues. Written as DNA, the CDR3 is TGTGCCAGCAGTTTAGCGGATTACTACGAGCAGTACTTC. Protein: CASSLADYYEQYF.

The chain links TRBV4-2 to TRBJ2-5, with TRBD2 matching 8 bases. The CDR3 covers 15 residues. Germline CDR1 is LGHNA and CDR2 is YNFKEQ. V was clipped by 3 bases and J by 5 bases; unmatched bases: 8. Here the CDR3 DNA reads TGTGCCAGCAGCCAGGGGACTAGAACAATCGAGACCCAGTACTTC. Its translation is CASSQGTRTIETQYF.

This clonotype was observed many times. The chain couples TRBV12-3 or TRBV12-4 to TRBJ2-1; the D is unclear. Trimming stripped 6 bases from V and 8 bases from J, with 11 bases between. This CDR3 spans 12 amino acids. CDR3 in DNA: TGTGCCAGCAGCACCAGCAAGGATGAGCAGTTCTTC. Translating it yields CASSTSKDEQFF.

There are many counts of this clonotype. This sequence joins TRBV5-1 and TRBJ2-1; TRBD1 matches 9 bases. The CDR3 covers 15 residues. The V and J ends lost 2 bases and 6 bases, in that order; junction bases with no gene match: 6. Per the germline V gene, CDR1 is SGHRS and CDR2 is YFSETQ. In DNA form, the CDR3 reads TGCGCCAGCAGCTTAAGGGACAGGGTACTCAATGAGCAGTTCTTC. Its protein is CASSLRDRVLNEQFF.

There are many counts of this clonotype. The gene calls are TRBV5-1 and TRBJ1-2; 9 bases are shared with TRBD1. Germline lookup yields CDR1 SGHRS and CDR2 YFSETQ. J was trimmed by 6 bases and V by 0 bases; bases with no gene match: 6. This CDR3 has 15 amino acids. The CDR3 nucleotides read TGCGCCAGCAGCTTGGCCCGGACAGGGGTAGATGGCTACACCTTC. This encodes CASSLARTGVDGYTF.

This clonotype has a count of ten or more. The CDR3 nucleotides read TGTGCCAGTAGTATCCCAGGGGGCGGCTATGGCTACACCTTC. This codes for CASSIPGGGYGYTF. The rearrangement links TRBV19 to TRBJ1-2, with 8 bases that match TRBD1. This CDR3 has 14 residues. The germline CDR1 and CDR2 sequences are LNHDA and SQIVND (reference sequence). Trimming took 3 bases from V and 4 from J; bases not matched to a gene: 4.

By share, this clonotype ranks as medium-sized. V gene TRBV11-2 combines with J gene TRBJ2-3, with D unresolved. Per germline, CDR1 SGHAT and CDR2 FQNNGV. The V end lost 4 bases, the J end lost 0 bases, and 17 bases lay between the germline ends. The CDR3 sequence is 17 residues long. The CDR3 loop reads CASSSKASGPSTDTQYF. CDR3 in DNA: TGTGCCAGCAGCTCCAAGGCTAGTGGACCCAGCACAGATACGCAGTATTTT.